This T cell receptor beta chain was profiled in a study of blood T cell repertoires in COVID-19. In the study overall: Sample material is recorded as cDNA or gDNA derived from T cells, B-cell-depleted T cells, or PBMCs.

Trimming took 1 base from V and 3 from J; bases not matched to a gene: 4. The CDR3 consists of 15 residues. Germline assignment: CDR1 MNHNS and CDR2 SASEGT. The data were produced by immunoSEQ multiplex PCR, yet TCRdb's version contains in-frame clones alone and is incomplete. The sample includes fewer than 150,000 clones, roughly 85% seen only once; the top ten take around 4%. The sequencing sample was made of peripheral blood. The receptor was derived from a human donor in a cohort sampled during active COVID-19. This chain links TRBV6-1 with TRBJ2-3; 7 bases agree with TRBD2. CDR3: CASSEDLGGTDTQYF. Written as DNA, the CDR3 is TGTGCCAGCAGTGAAGACCTGGGGGGGACAGATACGCAGTATTTT.